This passage covers 15 T cell receptor beta chains from one sample sequenced in a study of blood T cell repertoires in COVID-19. Sequencing used immunoSEQ multiplex PCR; TCRdb keeps in-frame clones, though not all of them. The sample contains about 130,000 clones, around 80% of which appear only once. The sequenced sample consisted of peripheral blood. The receptors shown here come from a human donor in a cohort sampled during active COVID-19.

CDR3 sequence reads: CASSPGFTGNTIYF. The CDR3 nucleotides are TGTGCCAGTAGCCCCGGGTTTACTGGAAACACCATATATTTT. This chain uses TRBV19 with TRBJ1-3; D remains ambiguous. The germline CDR1 and CDR2 sequences are LNHDA and SQIVND (reference sequence). This CDR3 is built from 14 residues. V was pared by 6 bases and J by 2 bases, with 11 bases between.

The chain combines TRBV9 with TRBJ2-2; TRBD2 matches 10 bases. V lost 0 bases to trimming and J lost 7 bases; unmatched junction nucleotides: 6. CDR1 SGDLS and CDR2 YYNGEE come from the germline V gene. CDR3 size: 16 residues. CDR3 protein: CASSVDSSGGGGELFF. CDR3 nucleotide sequence: TGTGCCAGCAGCGTAGATTCTAGCGGGGGAGGCGGGGAGCTGTTTTTT. The whole variable domain, remainder taken from reference TRBV9 and TRBJ2-2, is DSGVTQTPKHLITATGQRVTLRCSPRSGDLSVYWYQQSLDQGLQFLIQYYNGEERAKGNILERFSAQQFPDLHSELNLSSLELGDSALYFCASSVDSSGGGGELFFGEGSRLTVL.

V gene TRBV7-9 combines with J gene TRBJ2-2; 12 bases fit TRBD2. Unmatched junction bases numbered 9, after V lost 3 bases and J lost 1 base. Germline values: CDR1 SEHNR, CDR2 FQNEAQ (reference sequence). The CDR3 is 19 residues long. CDR3 protein: CASSLATSGGPMNTGELFF. The CDR3 DNA is TGTGCCAGCAGCTTGGCGACTAGCGGGGGACCCATGAACACCGGGGAGCTGTTTTTT.

A few counts support this clone. The gene calls are TRBV13 and TRBJ2-5; 10 positions match TRBD2. This CDR3 comprises 15 residues. The germline CDR1 and CDR2 sequences are PRHDT and FYEKMQ (reference sequence). Losses at the gene ends were 4 bases for V and 5 bases for J; bases not matched to a gene: 7. CDR3 coding DNA: TGTGCCAGCAGCTCCTCTAGCGGGGGAGGCGAGACCCAGTACTTC. The encoded protein is CASSSSSGGGETQYF.

This chain joins TRBV19 and TRBJ1-3, with D perhaps matching TRBD1 (6 bases). The germline CDR1 and CDR2 sequences are LNHDA and SQIVND (reference sequence). V was cut by 9 bases and J by 4 bases, with 16 bases left in between. The CDR3 totals 14 residues. The CDR3 loop reads CASQDWTEGNTIYF. CDR3 DNA sequence: TGTGCCAGCCAAGACTGGACAGAAGGAAACACCATATATTTT.

The V call is TRBV4-1, the J call TRBJ2-4; 12 bases line up with TRBD2. After removal of 1 base from V and 2 bases from J, the junction contained 3 bases not matched to a gene. The CDR3 totals 17 residues. Germline CDR1 reads MGHRA; CDR2 reads YSYEKL. In nucleotides, the CDR3 is TGCGCCAGCAGCCAAGGCGGACTAGCGGGGACCAAAAACATTCAGTACTTC. It yields the protein CASSQGGLAGTKNIQYF.

Here the CDR3 DNA reads TGTGCCAGCAGCTCAGTCGCGACAGGGGCCTACTACGAGCAGTACTTC. This encodes CASSSVATGAYYEQYF. J is TRBJ2-7 and V is TRBV7-9; 8 bases fit TRBD1. The CDR3 runs to 16 residues. J gave up 3 bases and V 4 bases, and 11 bases lay outside the gene matches. Germline V gene data show CDR1 as SEHNR and CDR2 as FQNEAQ (reference sequence). Filled out from reference TRBV7-9 and TRBJ2-7, the complete variable domain reads DTGVSQNPRHKITKRGQNVTFRCDPISEHNRLYWYRQTLGQGPEFLTYFQNEAQLEKSRLLSDRFSAERPKGSFSTLEIQRTEQGDSAMYLCASSSVATGAYYEQYFGPGTRLTVT.

This clone was recorded only once. The chain couples TRBV19 to TRBJ2-3, with a tentative D call TRBD1 (7 bases). Germline-derived CDR1 and CDR2 are LNHDA and SQIVND (reference sequence). The V and J ends lost 10 bases and 0 bases respectively, with 17 bases between them. This CDR3 spans 15 amino acids. The CDR3 is CATAGGKISTDTQYF. DNA of the CDR3: TGTGCCACCGCAGGGGGGAAGATTAGCACAGATACGCAGTATTTT.

This chain links TRBV2 with TRBJ1-4; 10 positions agree with TRBD1. J was trimmed by 7 bases and V by 8 bases; bases with no gene match: 7. Germline loops: CDR1 SNHLY, CDR2 FYNNEI. The CDR3 length is 14 residues. The CDR3 is CASAQDRGSEKLFF. CDR3 nucleotides: TGTGCCAGCGCACAGGACAGGGGGAGTGAAAAACTGTTTTTT. The full variable domain, its missing parts supplied by reference TRBV2 and TRBJ1-4, is EPEVTQTPSHQVTQMGQEVILRCVPISNHLYFYWYRQILGQKVEFLVSFYNNEISEKSEIFDDQFSVERPDGSNFTLKIRSTKLEDSAMYFCASAQDRGSEKLFFGSGTQLSVL.

This sequence joins TRBV18 and TRBJ2-7, with TRBD1 matching over 7 bases. The V gene's germline CDR1 is KGHSH and CDR2 LQKENI. With 1 base clipped from V and 7 bases from J, the junction kept 4 bases outside the gene matches. This CDR3 has 13 residues. CDR3 sequence: CASSPQGGEEQYF. CDR3 in DNA: TGTGCCAGCTCACCACAAGGGGGCGAAGAGCAGTACTTC.

The rearrangement joins TRBV11-2 to TRBJ2-7; perhaps TRBD2 as D (7 bases). Germline V lookup: CDR1 SGHAT, CDR2 FQNNGV. V gave up 5 bases and J gave up 3 bases, with 14 bases separating them. CDR3 length: 14 amino acids. The CDR3: CASSRMGGLYEQYF. The DNA for the CDR3 is TGTGCCAGCAGCCGGATGGGGGGGCTCTACGAGCAGTACTTC. The whole variable domain, remainder taken from reference TRBV11-2 and TRBJ2-7, is EAGVAQSPRYKIIEKRQSVAFWCNPISGHATLYWYQQILGQGPKLLIQFQNNGVVDDSQLPKDRFSAERLKGVDSTLKIQPAKLEDSAVYLCASSRMGGLYEQYFGPGTRLTVT.

The chain links TRBV30 to TRBJ2-3, with D possibly being TRBD1 (5 bases). The germline V gene has CDR1 GTSNPN and CDR2 SVGIG (reference sequence). Trimming cost V 4 bases and J 1 base, with 12 bases left between them. CDR3 length: 14 amino acids. The CDR3 reads CAWKGWGRTDTQYF. Written as DNA, the CDR3 is TGTGCCTGGAAGGGGTGGGGCCGCACAGATACGCAGTATTTT.

The chain uses TRBV3-1 (or the pseudogene TRBV3-2) and TRBJ2-1, with 12 bases lining up with TRBD1. J gave up 6 bases and V 4 bases, and 4 bases lay outside the gene matches. The CDR3 contains 15 residues. Germline CDR1 and CDR2: LGHDT and YNNKEL (reference sequence). The CDR3, as DNA: TGTGCCAGCAGCCCCCGGGACAGGGGGCTCAATGAGCAGTTCTTC. Amino acids: CASSPRDRGLNEQFF.

This clone was counted ten times or more. The CDR3 nucleotides read TGTGCCAGCAGCGCTCGGACAGGGAGCTCCTATAATTCACCCCTCCACTTT. As protein: CASSARTGSSYNSPLHF. The chain combines TRBV3-1 (or the pseudogene TRBV3-2) with TRBJ1-6, with 8 bases matching TRBD1. Trimming took 5 bases from V and 0 from J; bases not matched to a gene: 6. Germline-derived CDR1 and CDR2 are LGHDT and YNNKEL (reference sequence). The CDR3 extends over 17 amino acids.

The V gene is TRBV6-1, the J gene TRBJ2-3; D is possibly TRBD2 (6 bases). This CDR3 is built from 15 residues. Trimming took off 2 bases at V and 1 base at J, with 10 bases between the two ends. Germline-derived CDR1 and CDR2 are MNHNS and SASEGT. The CDR3 DNA reads TGTGCCAGCAGTGAATCTGGCGGGGGCACAGATACGCAGTATTTT. Amino acid sequence: CASSESGGGTDTQYF.